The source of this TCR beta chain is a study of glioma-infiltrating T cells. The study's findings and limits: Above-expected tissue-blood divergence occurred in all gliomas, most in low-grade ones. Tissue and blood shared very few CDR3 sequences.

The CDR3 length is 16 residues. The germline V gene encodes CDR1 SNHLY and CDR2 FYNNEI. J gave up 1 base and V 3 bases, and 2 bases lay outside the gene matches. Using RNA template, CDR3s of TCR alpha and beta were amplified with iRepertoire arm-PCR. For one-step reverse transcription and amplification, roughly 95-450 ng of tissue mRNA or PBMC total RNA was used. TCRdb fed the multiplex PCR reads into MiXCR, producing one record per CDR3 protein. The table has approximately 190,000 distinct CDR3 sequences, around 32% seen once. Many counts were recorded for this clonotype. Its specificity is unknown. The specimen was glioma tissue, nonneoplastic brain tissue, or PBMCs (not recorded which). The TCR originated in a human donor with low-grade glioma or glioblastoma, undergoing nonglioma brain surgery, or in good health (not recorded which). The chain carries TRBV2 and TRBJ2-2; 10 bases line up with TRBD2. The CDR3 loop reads CASSDLAGGNTGELFF. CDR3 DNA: TGTGCCAGCAGTGACTTAGCGGGAGGGAACACCGGGGAGCTGTTTTTT.